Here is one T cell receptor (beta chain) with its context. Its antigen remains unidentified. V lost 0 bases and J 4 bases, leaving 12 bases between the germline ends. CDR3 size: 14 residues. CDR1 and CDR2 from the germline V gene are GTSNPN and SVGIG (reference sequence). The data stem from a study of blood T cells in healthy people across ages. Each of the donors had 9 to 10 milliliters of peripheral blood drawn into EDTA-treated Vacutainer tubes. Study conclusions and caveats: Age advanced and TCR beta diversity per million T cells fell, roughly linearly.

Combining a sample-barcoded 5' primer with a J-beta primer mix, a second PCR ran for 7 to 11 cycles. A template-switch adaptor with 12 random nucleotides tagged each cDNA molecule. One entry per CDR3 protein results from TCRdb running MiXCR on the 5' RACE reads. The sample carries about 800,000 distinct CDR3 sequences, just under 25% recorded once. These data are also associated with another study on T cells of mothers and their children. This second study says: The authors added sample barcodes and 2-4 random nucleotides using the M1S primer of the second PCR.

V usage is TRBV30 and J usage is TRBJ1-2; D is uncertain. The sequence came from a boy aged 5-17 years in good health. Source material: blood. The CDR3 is CAWSVSARSYGYTF. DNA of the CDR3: TGTGCCTGGAGTGTGTCAGCCCGCTCCTATGGCTACACCTTC.